The 29 T cell receptor beta chains reported below all come from one sample, sequenced in a study of T cells in women clearing cervical HPV infection. Assay: immunoSEQ multiplex PCR; the TCRdb copy retains only in-frame clones and omits some. Its listing shows fewer than 25,000 clones. Sequencing was performed on blood buffy coat. Receptors were obtained from a woman between 18 and 75 years old with a cervical HPV16 infection that either progressed to CIN3+ or cleared (not recorded which).

A remark on this clone: The read finishes 3 residues shy of the CDR3 end, and the germline J gene is used to complete it. The chain combines TRBV30 with TRBJ1-1; D not resolved. Germline V lookup: CDR1 GTSNPN, CDR2 SVGIG (reference sequence). V shed 2 bases and J shed 4 bases, with 8 bases lying between them. The CDR3 loop spans 12 amino acids. CDR3 sequence reads: CAWSRVGTEAFF. The sequenced part of the CDR3 DNA is TGTGCCTGGAGTAGGGTGGGCACTGAA.

Concerning this clone: The read stops 3 residues short of the end of the CDR3; the missing end is completed from the germline J gene. The genes are TRBV7-9 and TRBJ1-5; 7 bases map to TRBD1. V was pared by 6 bases and J by 0 bases, with 5 bases of the junction left unmatched. The CDR3 has 15 residues. Germline lookup yields CDR1 SEHNR and CDR2 FQNEAQ (reference sequence). The CDR3 spells CASSLGQYSNQPQHF. CDR3 DNA, as far as it was read: TGTGCCAGCAGTCTGGGACAGTATAGCAATCAGCCC.

About this clone itself: Read coverage stops 3 residues before the CDR3 terminus; the germline J gene supplies the remainder. The V call is TRBV4-1, the J call TRBJ2-7; 11 nucleotides match TRBD2. Germline CDR1 and CDR2: MGHRA and YSYEKL. The V gene end was trimmed by 0 bases and the J gene end by 4 bases; junction bases not matched to a gene: 2. CDR3 length: 15 residues. CDR3 protein: CASSQDRLAGYEQYF. The DNA read from the CDR3 is TGCGCCAGCAGCCAAGATCGACTAGCGGGGTACGAG.

Concerning this clone: Sequencing ends 3 residues short of the CDR3 end; the germline J gene provides the rest. This chain uses TRBV30 with TRBJ2-2, with D hard to call. The germline V gene encodes CDR1 GTSNPN and CDR2 SVGIG (reference sequence). The CDR3 is 14 amino acids. The sequenced part of the CDR3 DNA is TGTGCCTGGACCAAAAGACTGATGAATGAAAAG. Protein sequence: CAWTKRLMNEK. The entire CDR3 is CAWTKRLMNEKLFF. Using reference TRBV30 and TRBJ2-2 for the parts outside the CDR3, the full variable domain is SQTIHQWPATLVQPVGSPLSLECTVEGTSNPNLYWYRQAAGRGLQLLFYSVGIGQISSEVPQNLSASRPQDRQFILSSKKLLLSDSGFYLCAWTKRLMNEKLFFGEGSRLTVL.

For this clone: The CDR3 end lies 3 residues beyond the end of the read and is filled in from the germline J gene. The J gene is TRBJ1-5, the V gene TRBV5-6; D gene unclear. The length of the CDR3 is 12 residues. CDR1 SGHDT and CDR2 YYEEEE come from the germline V gene. Deletions cut 4 bases from V and 5 bases from J, with 7 bases between. The CDR3 bases that were read are TGTGCCAGCAGCAACTTCTATCAGCCC. Its translation is CASSNFYQP. The full CDR3 protein is CASSNFYQPQHF.

With respect to this clone: The CDR3 end lies 3 residues beyond the end of the read and is filled in from the germline J gene. The V and J genes are TRBV11-1 and TRBJ2-7; D ambiguous. There are 14 residues in the CDR3. Germline V gene lookup returns CDR1 SGHAT and CDR2 FQDESV (reference sequence). V lost 4 bases, J lost 4 bases, and 14 bases lay in between. CDR3 bases read: TGTGCCAGCAGCTCGTTTCCGAGCGAATACGAG. As protein: CASSSFPSEYE. The whole CDR3 reads CASSSFPSEYEQYF.

A remark on this clone: From the germline J gene comes the end of the CDR3, since the read stops 3 residues before it. The gene calls are TRBV11-2 and TRBJ2-3, with TRBD2 as a possible D gene (5 bases). Per the germline V gene, CDR1 is SGHAT and CDR2 is FQNNGV. This CDR3 is built from 15 residues. V was clipped by 4 bases and J by 6 bases, with 17 bases between them. CDR3 amino acids: CASSSIRGLGDTQYF. Partial CDR3 DNA: TGTGCCAGCAGCTCGATCCGGGGTCTGGGGGATACG.

In the case of this clone: The read ends 3 residues early relative to the CDR3; the germline J gene fills the gap. The V gene is TRBV11-2, the J gene TRBJ2-7, with 8 bases aligning to TRBD1. Germline CDR1 and CDR2: SGHAT and FQNNGV. J gave up 4 bases and V 1 base, and 6 bases lay outside the gene matches. The CDR3 runs 15 residues. CDR3 loop: CASSLGQGPYYEQYF. The sequenced CDR3 bases are TGTGCCAGCAGCTTAGGACAGGGGCCCTATTACGAG.

Points on this clone: With the read ending 3 residues before the CDR3 end, the germline J gene is used to fill in that end. V and J are TRBV10-1 and TRBJ2-5, with 7 bases that match TRBD2. The CDR3 runs to 14 residues. J gave up 0 bases and V 8 bases, and 6 bases lay outside the gene matches. Germline assignment: CDR1 WNHNN and CDR2 SYGVQD (reference sequence). The CDR3 sequence: CASSDLADQETQYF. The CDR3 bases that were read are TGCGCCAGCTCTGACCTAGCGGACCAAGAGACC.

To note about this clone: The read ends 3 residues shy of where the CDR3 ends; the end is completed using the germline J gene. The rearrangement uses TRBV11-2 and TRBJ2-2; TRBD2 matches at 8 bases. Germline-derived CDR1 and CDR2 are SGHAT and FQNNGV. The CDR3 totals 14 residues. The part of the CDR3 DNA that was read is TGTGCCAGCGCGGGGGGAGGTGGGGCCAACGTG. It codes for CASAGGGGANV. The CDR3 reads in full as CASAGGGGANVLFF.

Regarding this clone: With the read ending 3 residues before the CDR3 end, the germline J gene is used to fill in that end. V usage is TRBV11-2 and J usage is TRBJ2-5; 10 bases agree with TRBD2. V was clipped by 3 bases and J by 5 bases; unmatched bases: 6. The CDR3 totals 15 residues. Germline-derived CDR1 and CDR2 are SGHAT and FQNNGV. CDR3 amino acids: CASSFRGSGGETQYF. The DNA read from the CDR3 is TGTGCCAGCAGCTTTAGGGGTAGCGGGGGGGAGACC.

Details on this clone: The read stops 3 residues short of the end of the CDR3; the missing end is completed from the germline J gene. The V call is TRBV7-2, the J call TRBJ1-2, with D perhaps TRBD1 (5 bases). The CDR3 contains 14 residues. V gave up 2 bases and J gave up 2 bases, with 9 bases separating them. Germline CDR1 is SGHTA and CDR2 is FQGNSA. The CDR3 sequence: CASSLPRENYGYTF. The part of the CDR3 DNA that was read is TGTGCCAGCAGCTTACCCAGGGAAAACTATGGC.

Comments on this clone: The read finishes 3 residues shy of the CDR3 end, and the germline J gene is used to complete it. The rearrangement joins TRBV7-2 to TRBJ2-3; 9 positions agree with TRBD2. The CDR3 is 14 residues long. The V gene's germline CDR1 is SGHTA and CDR2 FQGNSA. CDR3 amino acids: CASSDRGLAKTQYF. CDR3 bases read: TGTGCCAGCAGCGATCGGGGACTAGCAAAGACG.

In regard to this clone: The CDR3 end is not reached by the read, which stops 3 residues before it; the germline J gene fills it in. V and J are TRBV10-3 and TRBJ2-6, with D possibly being TRBD2 (5 bases). With 4 bases removed from V and 4 bases from J, the gap between germline ends came to 5 bases. This CDR3 is 13 amino acids long. CDR1 is ENHRY, CDR2 SYGVKD, per germline. The CDR3 bases that were read are TGTGCCATCAGTGGCGGGGGGGCCAACGTC. This gives the protein CAISGGGANV. The CDR3 as a whole reads CAISGGGANVLTF.

With regard to this clone: Coverage ceases 3 residues before the CDR3 finishes, and the germline J gene fills in the end. This same CDR3 is encoded by further DNA sequences in the sample. The chain has TRBV30 and TRBJ1-3; D gene unclear. Looked up from germline, CDR1 is GTSNPN and CDR2 is SVGIG (reference sequence). V lost 2 bases and J 0 bases, leaving 11 bases between the germline ends. The CDR3 has 15 amino acids. This CDR3 reads CAWSYSILSGNTIYF. CDR3 DNA, as far as it was read: TGTGCCTGGAGTTATAGCATCCTCTCTGGAAACACC.

Concerning this clone itself: The CDR3 goes on 3 residues after the read ends, and that part is filled in from the germline J gene. V usage is TRBV20-1 and J usage is TRBJ2-7, with 10 bases that match TRBD2. J was trimmed by 3 bases and V by 2 bases; bases with no gene match: 4. CDR1 and CDR2 from the germline V gene are DFQATT and SNEGSKA (reference sequence). The CDR3 spans 14 residues. Incomplete CDR3 DNA: TGCAGTGCTAGAAGAGCGGGAGGGGTCTACGAG. Translated, it gives CSARRAGGVYE. The full CDR3 sequence reads CSARRAGGVYEQYF.

Concerning this clone itself: The CDR3 end lies 3 residues beyond the end of the read and is filled in from the germline J gene. This chain uses TRBV5-8 with TRBJ1-5; 9 bases align to TRBD1. Germline values: CDR1 SGHTS, CDR2 YDEGEE. CDR3 length equals 14 residues. V shed 2 bases, J shed 6 bases, and the junction held 3 bases outside the gene matches. The sequenced part of the CDR3 DNA is TGTGCCAGCAGCTTCCGACAGGGGGGTCAGCCC. This sequence encodes CASSFRQGGQP. The whole CDR3 sequence is CASSFRQGGQPQHF.

Remarks on this clone: The read falls 3 residues short of the CDR3 end, and the missing part is taken from the germline J gene. The chain links TRBV2 to TRBJ2-7; 7 nucleotides agree with TRBD1. The V gene's germline CDR1 is SNHLY and CDR2 FYNNEI. With V trimmed by 7 bases and J by 4 bases, 7 bases remained unmatched. This CDR3 is built from 13 residues. CDR3 region: CASMGSGGYEQYF. The sequenced CDR3 bases are TGTGCCAGCATGGGGTCAGGGGGTTACGAG.

As regards this clone: The read ends 3 residues shy of where the CDR3 ends; the end is completed using the germline J gene. This chain joins TRBV19 and TRBJ2-3, with TRBD1 matching 9 bases. Per germline, CDR1 LNHDA and CDR2 SQIVND (reference sequence). The CDR3 is 14 amino acids. CDR3: CASSTDRGSQTQYF. The covered CDR3 bases are TGTGCCAGTAGTACGGACAGGGGAAGCCAGACG.

This CDR3 reads CASSLRREIDTYTF. The sequenced part of the CDR3 DNA is TGTGCCAGCAGCTTACGGCGGGAGATAGATACC. V and J are TRBV7-2 and TRBJ1-2; D uncertain. The read comes to an end 3 residues before the CDR3 does, leaving the germline J gene to fill in the end. Germline CDR1 and CDR2: SGHTA and FQGNSA. CDR3 size: 14 residues.

As for this clone: Read sequence stops 3 residues before the CDR3 end, and the germline J gene provides the missing end. V and J are TRBV7-2 and TRBJ2-1, with 7 bases matching TRBD2. Germline assignment: CDR1 SGHTA and CDR2 FQGNSA. CDR3 length equals 15 residues. Unmatched junction bases numbered 7, after V lost 4 bases and J lost 4 bases. The CDR3 loop reads CASSYLTGGYNEQFF. The sequenced part of the CDR3 DNA is TGTGCCAGCAGCTACCTAACGGGGGGATACAATGAG.

Details on this clone: Coverage ceases 3 residues before the CDR3 finishes, and the germline J gene fills in the end. The rearrangement links TRBV7-8 to TRBJ2-5, with 10 bases fitting TRBD2. Trimming cost V 5 bases and J 2 bases; bases outside gene matches: 5. The length of the CDR3 is 15 residues. Germline V gene lookup returns CDR1 SGHVS and CDR2 FQNEAQ. The CDR3 spells CASSIGLAEQETQYF. The covered CDR3 bases are TGTGCCAGCAGCATCGGACTAGCGGAACAAGAGACC.

Comment on this clone: The observed sequence ends 3 residues before the CDR3 terminus, with the missing tail filled in from the germline J gene. The gene calls are TRBV4-2 and TRBJ2-2; the match to TRBD2 covers 9 bases. Trimming cost V 1 base and J 3 bases; bases outside gene matches: 3. The CDR3 sequence is 16 residues long. Germline CDR1 reads LGHNA; CDR2 reads YNFKEQ. CDR3 DNA (partial): TGTGCCAGCAGCCAAGGTAGCGGGGGCTACACCGGGGAG. This encodes CASSQGSGGYTGE. In full, the CDR3 is CASSQGSGGYTGELFF.

Worth noting for this clone: The read comes to an end 3 residues before the CDR3 does, leaving the germline J gene to fill in the end. The chain has TRBV5-3 and TRBJ1-5, with D tentatively TRBD1 (6 bases). TRBV5-3 has ORF status, its function being uncertain. The ends were cut back, 4 bases at V and 2 bases at J, with 19 bases in the middle. This CDR3 has 17 amino acids. CDR3 sequence reads: CARSGGPGWVGNQPQHF. The CDR3 bases that were read are TGTGCCAGAAGCGGGGGCCCCGGGTGGGTAGGCAATCAGCCC.

With respect to this clone: Read coverage stops 3 residues before the CDR3 terminus; the germline J gene supplies the remainder. This rearrangement joins TRBV20-1 to TRBJ2-5; possibly TRBD2 for D (7 bases). Germline-derived CDR1 and CDR2 are DFQATT and SNEGSKA (reference sequence). The CDR3 spans 16 residues. V was pared by 6 bases and J by 2 bases, with 22 bases between. CDR3 DNA, as far as it was read: TGCAGTGCCTACCCCGGGGACGGGGGGCTACAAGAGACC. Encoded protein: CSAYPGDGGLQET. The entire CDR3 sequence reads CSAYPGDGGLQETQYF.

In regard to this clone: The read halts 3 residues ahead of the CDR3 end, with the missing end drawn from the germline J gene. The chain is built from TRBV13 and TRBJ2-5; 9 nucleotides line up with TRBD2. Germline V gene data show CDR1 as PRHDT and CDR2 as FYEKMQ (reference sequence). The CDR3 has 16 residues. The V and J ends lost 2 bases and 5 bases, in that order; junction bases with no gene match: 9. This CDR3 reads CASSLLPSGVGETQYF. The DNA read from the CDR3 is TGTGCCAGCAGCTTACTGCCTAGCGGGGTCGGGGAGACC.

Regarding this clone: The read is 3 residues too short to cover the CDR3 end, so that end is filled in from the germline J gene. The chain combines TRBV19 with TRBJ2-3; D possibly corresponds to TRBD1 (6 bases). Trimming shortened V by 3 bases and J by 2 bases, and 12 bases separated the two germline ends. The germline V gene encodes CDR1 LNHDA and CDR2 SQIVND (reference sequence). The CDR3 runs 15 residues. Partial CDR3 DNA: TGTGCCAGTAGTATTGGTGGACAGTCCACAGATACG. It translates to CASSIGGQSTDT. The full CDR3 protein is CASSIGGQSTDTQYF.

The sequenced part of the CDR3 DNA is TGTGCCAGCAGCTTAGAGGCGGGGGGATACAATGAG. It translates to CASSLEAGGYNE. The entire CDR3 protein reads CASSLEAGGYNEQFF. The chain links TRBV7-9 to TRBJ2-1; 8 positions agree with TRBD2. Coverage ceases 3 residues before the CDR3 finishes, and the germline J gene fills in the end. The germline V gene has CDR1 SEHNR and CDR2 FQNEAQ (reference sequence). This CDR3 spans 15 amino acids. Trimming cost V 1 base and J 4 bases; bases outside gene matches: 3.

Note on this clone: The sequence runs out 3 residues before the end of the CDR3; the remainder is reconstructed from the germline J gene. This chain uses TRBV7-9 with TRBJ1-6, with D uncertain. Looked up from germline, CDR1 is SEHNR and CDR2 is FQNEAQ (reference sequence). This CDR3 contains 14 residues. V was cut by 2 bases and J by 9 bases, with 11 bases left in between. The CDR3 here is CASSLSEGGSPLHF. The sequenced part of the CDR3 DNA is TGTGCCAGCAGCTTAAGTGAGGGTGGTTCACCC.